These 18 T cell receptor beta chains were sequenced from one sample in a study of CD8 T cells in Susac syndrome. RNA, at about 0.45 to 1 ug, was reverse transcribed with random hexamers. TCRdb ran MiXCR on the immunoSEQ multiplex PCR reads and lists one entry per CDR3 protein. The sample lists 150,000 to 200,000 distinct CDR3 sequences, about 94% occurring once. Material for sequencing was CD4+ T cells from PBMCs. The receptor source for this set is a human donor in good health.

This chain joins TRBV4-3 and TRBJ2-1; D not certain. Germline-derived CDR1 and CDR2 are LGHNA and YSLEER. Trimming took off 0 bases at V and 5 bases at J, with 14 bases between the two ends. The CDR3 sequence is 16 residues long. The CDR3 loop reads CASSQDYRFYDNEQFF. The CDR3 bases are TGCGCCAGCAGCCAAGATTACCGATTTTATGACAATGAGCAGTTCTTC.

CDR3 protein: CASRREERESYPSSYNEQFF. In DNA form, the CDR3 reads TGTGCCAGCAGGCGCGAGGAGCGGGAGTCTTACCCCTCCTCCTACAATGAGCAGTTCTTC. The J gene is TRBJ2-1, the V gene TRBV6-1; TRBD2 agrees at 8 bases. The trim removed 6 bases at V and 0 bases at J, leaving 19 bases unmatched. This CDR3 has 20 residues. Germline CDR1 MNHNS, CDR2 SASEGT.

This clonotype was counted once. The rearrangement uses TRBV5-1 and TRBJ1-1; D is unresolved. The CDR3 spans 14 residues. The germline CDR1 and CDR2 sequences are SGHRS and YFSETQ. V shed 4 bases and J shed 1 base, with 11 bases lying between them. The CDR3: CASSPVAGNTEAFF. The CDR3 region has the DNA TGCGCCAGCAGCCCAGTGGCAGGGAACACTGAAGCTTTCTTT. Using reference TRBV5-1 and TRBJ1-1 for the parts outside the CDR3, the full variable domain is KAGVTQTPRYLIKTRGQQVTLSCSPISGHRSVSWYQQTPGQGLQFLFEYFSETQRNKGNFPGRFSGRQFSNSRSEMNVSTLELGDSALYLCASSPVAGNTEAFFGQGTRLTVV.

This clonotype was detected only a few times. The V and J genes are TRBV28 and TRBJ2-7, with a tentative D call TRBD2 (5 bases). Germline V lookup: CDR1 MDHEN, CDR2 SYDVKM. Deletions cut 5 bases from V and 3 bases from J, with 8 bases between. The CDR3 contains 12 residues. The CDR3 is CASSPRGYEQYF. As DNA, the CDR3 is TGTGCCAGCAGTCCACGGGGCTACGAGCAGTACTTC.

The CDR3 loop reads CASSDDRGYTEAFF. CDR3 nucleotide sequence: TGTGCCAGCAGCGACGACAGGGGTTACACTGAAGCTTTCTTT. The chain carries TRBV9 and TRBJ1-1, with 8 bases aligning to TRBD1. The CDR3 contains 14 residues. The ends lost 3 bases at V and 3 bases at J; junction bases unmatched: 4. Germline V lookup: CDR1 SGDLS, CDR2 YYNGEE.

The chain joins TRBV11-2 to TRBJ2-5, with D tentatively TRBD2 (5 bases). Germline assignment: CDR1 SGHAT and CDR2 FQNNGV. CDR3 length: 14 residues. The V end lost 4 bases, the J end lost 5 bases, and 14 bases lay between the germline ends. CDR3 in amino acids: CASSSGLLLETQYF. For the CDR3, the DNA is TGTGCCAGCAGCTCCGGACTGCTTCTGGAGACCCAGTACTTC.

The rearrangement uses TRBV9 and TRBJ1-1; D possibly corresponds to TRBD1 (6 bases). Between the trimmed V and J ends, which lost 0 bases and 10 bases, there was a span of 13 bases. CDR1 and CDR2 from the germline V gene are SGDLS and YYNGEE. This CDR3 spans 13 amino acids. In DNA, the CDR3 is TGTGCCAGCAGCGTAGGGACAGACGGTGGAGCTTTCTTT. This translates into CASSVGTDGGAFF.

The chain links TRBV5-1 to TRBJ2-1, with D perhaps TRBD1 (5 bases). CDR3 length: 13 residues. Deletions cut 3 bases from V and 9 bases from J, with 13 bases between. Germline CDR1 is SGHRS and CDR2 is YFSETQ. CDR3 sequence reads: CASSWLGRGEQFF. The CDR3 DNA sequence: TGCGCCAGCAGCTGGTTGGGTAGGGGTGAGCAGTTCTTC.

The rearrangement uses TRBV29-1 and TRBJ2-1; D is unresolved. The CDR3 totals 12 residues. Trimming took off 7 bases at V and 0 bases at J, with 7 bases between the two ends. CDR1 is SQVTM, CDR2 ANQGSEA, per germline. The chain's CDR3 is CSAINSYNEQFF. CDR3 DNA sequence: TGCAGCGCTATTAACTCCTACAATGAGCAGTTCTTC.

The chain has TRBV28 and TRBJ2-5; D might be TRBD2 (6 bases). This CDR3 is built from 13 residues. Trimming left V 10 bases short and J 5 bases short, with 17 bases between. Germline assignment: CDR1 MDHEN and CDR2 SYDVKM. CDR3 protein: CATQLAGSETQYF. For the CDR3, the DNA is TGTGCCACCCAACTTGCGGGGAGTGAGACCCAGTACTTC.

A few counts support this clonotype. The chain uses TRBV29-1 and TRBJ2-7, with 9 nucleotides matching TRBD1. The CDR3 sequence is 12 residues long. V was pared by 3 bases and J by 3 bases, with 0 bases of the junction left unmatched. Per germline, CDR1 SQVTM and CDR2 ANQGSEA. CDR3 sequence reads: CSVEGQGYEQYF. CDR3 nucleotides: TGCAGCGTTGAGGGACAGGGCTACGAGCAGTACTTC.

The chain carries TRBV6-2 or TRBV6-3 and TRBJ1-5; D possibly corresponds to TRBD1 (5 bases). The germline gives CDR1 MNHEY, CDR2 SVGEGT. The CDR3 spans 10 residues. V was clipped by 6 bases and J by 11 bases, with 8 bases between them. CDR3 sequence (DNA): TGTGCCAGCAGCATGGGGGCCCAGCATTTT. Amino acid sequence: CASSMGAQHF.

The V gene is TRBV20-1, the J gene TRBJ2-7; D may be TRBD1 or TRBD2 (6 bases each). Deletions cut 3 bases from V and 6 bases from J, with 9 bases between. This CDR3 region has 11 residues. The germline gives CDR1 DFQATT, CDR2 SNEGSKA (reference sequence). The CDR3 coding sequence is TGCAGTGCTAGGGGGGGCCGCGAGCAGTACTTC. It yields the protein CSARGGREQYF.

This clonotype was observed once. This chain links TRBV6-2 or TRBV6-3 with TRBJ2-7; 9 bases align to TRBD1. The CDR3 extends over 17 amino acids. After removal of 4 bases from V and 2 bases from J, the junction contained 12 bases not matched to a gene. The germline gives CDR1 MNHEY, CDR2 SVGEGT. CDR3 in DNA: TGTGCCAGCAGTTGGACAGGGGAGGTCTCCCGCGCCTACGAGCAGTACTTC. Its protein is CASSWTGEVSRAYEQYF.

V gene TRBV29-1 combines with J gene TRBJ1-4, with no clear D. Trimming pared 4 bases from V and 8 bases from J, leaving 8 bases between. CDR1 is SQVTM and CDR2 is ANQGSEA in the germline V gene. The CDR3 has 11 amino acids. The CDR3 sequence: CSVGVGEKLFF. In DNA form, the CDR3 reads TGCAGCGTTGGGGTTGGCGAAAAACTGTTTTTT.

The CDR3 sequence is CASSQGDNYGYTF. The CDR3 DNA sequence: TGTGCCAGCAGCCAAGGTGACAACTATGGCTACACCTTC. The chain links TRBV3-1 to TRBJ1-2; no clear D gene. CDR1 and CDR2 from the germline V gene are LGHDT and YNNKEL (reference sequence). The CDR3 has 13 residues. V was trimmed by 1 base and J by 2 bases, leaving 5 bases between them.

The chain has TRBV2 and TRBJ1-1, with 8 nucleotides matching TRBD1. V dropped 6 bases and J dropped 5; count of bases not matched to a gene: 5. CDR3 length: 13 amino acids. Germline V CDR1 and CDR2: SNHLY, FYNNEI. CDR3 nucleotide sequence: TGTGCCAGCAGCGCTACAGGGGGGACTGAAGCTTTCTTT. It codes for CASSATGGTEAFF.

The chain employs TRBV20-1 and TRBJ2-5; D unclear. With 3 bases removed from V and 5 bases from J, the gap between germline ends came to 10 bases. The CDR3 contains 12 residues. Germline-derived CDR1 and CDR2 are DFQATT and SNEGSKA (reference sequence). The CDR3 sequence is CSASNLGETQYF. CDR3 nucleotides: TGCAGTGCTAGTAACTTGGGGGAGACCCAGTACTTC.